This entry features one T cell receptor beta chain sequence. The antigen is not known. The record originates from a study of beta chain features in type 1 diabetes. In the study overall: Patients were similar to healthy donors in age and gender (as well as in cell yields). Across every sample, around 98 million sorted cells were examined in total.

Sequencing targeted expressed TCRB transcripts, as all isolated RNA had been reverse transcribed. Some clones are missing from TCRdb's copy, which holds only in-frame ones; the method was immunoSEQ multiplex PCR. This table holds about 360,000 clones, 10% to 15% found once. Germline assignment: CDR1 MDHEN and CDR2 SYDVKM. This CDR3 comprises 17 residues. The V and J ends lost 5 bases and 1 base, in that order; junction bases with no gene match: 10. Findings and limits, study-wide: Among all four CD4+ subsets, Type 1 diabetes patients had TCRB CDR3s that were moderately but significantly shorter.

Sample: naive CD4+ T cells from blood. This chain links TRBV28 with TRBJ2-1, with TRBD2 identical over 8 bases. The sequence derives from a man younger than 35 in good health. In DNA form, the CDR3 reads TGTGCCAGCAGTCCCCTTCAGACTAGCGCTTCCTACAATGAGCAGTTCTTC. It codes for CASSPLQTSASYNEQFF.